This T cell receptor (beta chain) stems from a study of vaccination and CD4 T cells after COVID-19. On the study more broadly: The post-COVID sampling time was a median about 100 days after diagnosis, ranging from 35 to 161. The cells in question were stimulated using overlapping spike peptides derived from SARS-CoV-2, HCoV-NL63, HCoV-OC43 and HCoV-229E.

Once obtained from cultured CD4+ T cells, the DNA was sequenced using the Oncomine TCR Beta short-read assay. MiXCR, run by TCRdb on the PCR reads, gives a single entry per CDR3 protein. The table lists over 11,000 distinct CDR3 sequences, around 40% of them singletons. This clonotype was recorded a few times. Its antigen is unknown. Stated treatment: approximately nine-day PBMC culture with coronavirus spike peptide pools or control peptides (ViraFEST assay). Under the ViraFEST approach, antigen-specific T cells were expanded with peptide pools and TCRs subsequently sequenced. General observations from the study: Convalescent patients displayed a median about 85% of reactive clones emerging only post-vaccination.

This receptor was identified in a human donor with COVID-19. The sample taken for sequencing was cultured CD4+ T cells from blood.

The CDR3 here is CASKSQGRRNTIYF. CDR3 sequence (DNA): TGTGCCAGCAAATCACAGGGGCGCCGAAACACCATATATTTT. The chain carries TRBV27 and TRBJ1-3; 7 bases map to TRBD1. This CDR3 region has 14 residues. Germline CDR1 is MNHEY and CDR2 is SMNVEV (reference sequence). The trim removed 7 bases at V and 5 bases at J, leaving 8 bases unmatched.